This TCR beta chain derives from a study of T cell repertoires in cytomegalovirus infection. Turning to the study itself: Evidence of both CMV infection and a matching HLA type came from public TCR beta signatures. Study-level findings and limits: Identification of carriers of CMV plus the relevant HLA was performed using cumulative public TCR beta family frequency. In two of eight donors, the top clonotype was HLA-C-restricted CMV-specific.

This clonotype has at least ten counts. Its matching antigen is unknown. Each CDR3 protein is one row after TCRdb ran MiXCR on the reads. The table lists about 230,000 distinct CDR3 sequences, roughly 22% of them singletons. CDR1 SGHVS and CDR2 FQNEAQ come from the germline V gene. Between the trimmed V and J ends, which lost 5 bases and 5 bases, there was a span of 16 bases. The CDR3 sequence is 15 residues long. The sample was CD8+ T cells from PBMCs. The source is a human donor in good health (CMV status not recorded). Some clones in this sample may be carry-over from other donors' samples. The chain has TRBV7-8 and TRBJ2-4; tentative D call: TRBD2 (5 bases). The CDR3 is CASSRTSAGENIQYF. The CDR3 bases are TGTGCCAGCAGCAGGACTTCGGCTGGCGAAAACATTCAGTACTTC.